The following is a T cell receptor beta chain sequence with its context. V lost 5 bases and J lost 7; bases outside the gene matches: 3. Germline V lookup: CDR1 SGHTA, CDR2 FQGNSA. The CDR3 totals 15 residues. The data derive from a study of technical replicates of blood from a few donors. The table came from immunoSEQ multiplex PCR; TCRdb's copy has only in-frame clones and leaves some out. This repertoire shows approximately 50,000 clones, about 86% found once; its top ten account for 5.6%. The chain recombines TRBV7-2 with TRBJ2-1, with 15 bases that match TRBD2. This receptor was identified in a human donor in good health. Some clones in this sample may be carry-over from other donors' samples. The sequenced material came from PBMCs. In DNA, the CDR3 is TGTGCCAGCAGCCTCGGACTAGCGGGAGGGAATGAGCAGTTCTTC. This translates into CASSLGLAGGNEQFF.